The 5 T cell receptor beta chains below all came from one sample that was sequenced in a study of vaccination effects on CD4 cells after COVID-19. Produced via immunoSEQ multiplex PCR; TCRdb's table is partial and in-frame only. The table shows roughly 70,000 clones, with under 85% occurring only once. These receptors have no identified antigens. Within the ViraFEST assay, antigen-specific CD4+ T cells underwent expansion with viral peptide pools prior to sequencing. Upon completion of about ten days in culture, CD4+ T cells were isolated. Infection with SARS-CoV-2 occurred in the person between March and December 2020, and PCR confirmed it. The sequencing used CD4+ T cells from PBMCs cultured with HIV peptides, collected before COVID-19 vaccination. The subset was: HIV-1 Nef peptide pool negative control/reference culture. The receptors come from a human donor who had a prior SARS-CoV-2 infection.

The chain joins TRBV7-8 to TRBJ2-7; 8 nucleotides line up with TRBD2. V shed 5 bases, J shed 3 bases, and the junction held 12 bases outside the gene matches. Germline V CDR1 and CDR2: SGHVS, FQNEAQ. The length of the CDR3 is 16 residues. The CDR3 nucleotides read TGTGCCAGCAGCGCCCTCCCCAGCGGGAGTGTCTACGAGCAGTACTTC. It codes for CASSALPSGSVYEQYF.

This clone was counted only a few times. The chain has TRBV5-5 and TRBJ2-2; no firm D call. Trimming pared 1 base from V and 1 base from J, leaving 8 bases between. Per germline, CDR1 SGHKS and CDR2 YYEKEE (reference sequence). This CDR3 has 15 amino acids. The DNA of the CDR3 is TGTGCCAGCAGCTTGCTTGGATTGAACACCGGGGAGCTGTTTTTT. Translation gives CASSLLGLNTGELFF.

V usage is TRBV5-3 and J usage is TRBJ1-6; D gene ambiguous. TRBV5-3 is an open reading frame, and its role is uncertain. V lost 6 bases and J lost 6, with 7 bases in between. CDR3 length: 12 amino acids. The CDR3, as DNA: TGTGCCAGAATAGACGCTAATTCACCCCTCCACTTT. Amino acids: CARIDANSPLHF.

The rearrangement uses TRBV21-1 and TRBJ2-4; TRBD1, the table's D call, was not compared with the DNA. TRBV21-1 is an annotated pseudogene. This CDR3 comprises 18 residues. The CDR3, as DNA: TGTGCCAGCAGCAAAGCTCAGGGGGGCCGGGCATCCAAAAACATTCAGTACTTC. Its translation is CASSKAQGGRASKNIQYF.

This rearrangement joins TRBV6-5 to TRBJ1-3; 10 bases match TRBD1. The V gene end was trimmed by 6 bases and the J gene end by 2 bases; junction bases not matched to a gene: 4. CDR1 is MNHEY, CDR2 SVGAGI, per germline. This CDR3 region has 15 residues. CDR3 loop: CASRRQGATGNTIYF. The CDR3 DNA reads TGTGCCAGCAGACGACAGGGGGCAACTGGAAACACCATATATTTT.